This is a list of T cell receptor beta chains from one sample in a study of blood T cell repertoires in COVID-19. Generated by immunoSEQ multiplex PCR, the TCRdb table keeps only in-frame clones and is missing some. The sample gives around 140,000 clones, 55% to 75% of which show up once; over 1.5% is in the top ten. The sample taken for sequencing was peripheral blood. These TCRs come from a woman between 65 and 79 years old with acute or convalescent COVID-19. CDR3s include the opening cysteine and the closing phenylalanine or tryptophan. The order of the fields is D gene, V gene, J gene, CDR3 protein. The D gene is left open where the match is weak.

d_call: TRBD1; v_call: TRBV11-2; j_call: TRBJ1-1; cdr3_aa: CASSLKDRGRVSRAEAFF
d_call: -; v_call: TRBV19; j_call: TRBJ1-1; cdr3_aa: CASSNEDSNPEAFF
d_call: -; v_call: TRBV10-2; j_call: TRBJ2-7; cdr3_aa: CASSERGRGILYEQYF
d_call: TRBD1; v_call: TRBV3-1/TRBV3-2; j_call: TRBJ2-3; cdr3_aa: CASSQDRTGAKTDTQYF
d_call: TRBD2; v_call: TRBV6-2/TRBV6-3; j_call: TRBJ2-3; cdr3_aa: CASSYYLGLALTSTDTQYF
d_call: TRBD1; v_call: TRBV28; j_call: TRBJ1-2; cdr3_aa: CAEQEAGQGGLGGYTF
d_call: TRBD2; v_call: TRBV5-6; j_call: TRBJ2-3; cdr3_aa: CASSFPNRGGQADTQYF
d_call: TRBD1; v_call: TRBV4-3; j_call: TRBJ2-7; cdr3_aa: CASSQDRGISSYEQYF
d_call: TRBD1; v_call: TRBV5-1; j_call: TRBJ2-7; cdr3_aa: CASSFIQGARGEQYF
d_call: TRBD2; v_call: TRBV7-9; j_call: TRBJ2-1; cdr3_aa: CASSLVGSGRAPADNEQFF
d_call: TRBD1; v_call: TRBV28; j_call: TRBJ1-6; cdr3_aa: CASSLRETGGVRSPLHF
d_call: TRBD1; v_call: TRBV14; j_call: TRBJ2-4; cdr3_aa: CASSQGQKNIQYF
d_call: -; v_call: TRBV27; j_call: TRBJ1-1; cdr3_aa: CASSSVLQGEAFF
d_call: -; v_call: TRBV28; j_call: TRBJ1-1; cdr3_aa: CASSLLSTEAFF
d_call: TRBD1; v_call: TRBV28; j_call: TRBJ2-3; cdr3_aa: CASSLPAGGATDTQYF
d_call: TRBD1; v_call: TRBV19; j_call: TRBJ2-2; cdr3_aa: CASRPSGTGNTGELFF
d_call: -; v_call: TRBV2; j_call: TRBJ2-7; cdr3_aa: CASRGAAYEQYF
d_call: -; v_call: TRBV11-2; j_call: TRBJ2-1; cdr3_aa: CASSLGLLNEQFF
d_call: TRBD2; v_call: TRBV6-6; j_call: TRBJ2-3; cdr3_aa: CASGRQLAGSDTQYF
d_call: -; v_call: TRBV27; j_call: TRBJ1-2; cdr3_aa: CASSSGIGNGYTF
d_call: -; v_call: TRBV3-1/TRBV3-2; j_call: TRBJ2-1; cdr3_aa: CASSQGSVHEQFF
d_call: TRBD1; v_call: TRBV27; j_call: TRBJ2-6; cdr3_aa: CASSLLGQGTPGANVLTF
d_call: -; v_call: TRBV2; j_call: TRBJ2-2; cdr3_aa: CASSQTRPSNTGELFF
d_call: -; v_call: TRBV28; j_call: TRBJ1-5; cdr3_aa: CASSLGSGGGNQPQHF
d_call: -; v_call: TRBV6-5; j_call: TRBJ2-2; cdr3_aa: CASTGKTTNTGELFF
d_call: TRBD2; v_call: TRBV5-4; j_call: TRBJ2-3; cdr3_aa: CASSDGLAGGTDTQYF
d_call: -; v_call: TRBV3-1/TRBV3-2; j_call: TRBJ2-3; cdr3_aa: CASSGQSTDTQYF
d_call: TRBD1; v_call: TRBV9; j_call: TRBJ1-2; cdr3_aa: CASSDPGQVAGGYTF
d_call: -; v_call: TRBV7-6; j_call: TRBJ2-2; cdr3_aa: CASSSAGPPWAGELFF
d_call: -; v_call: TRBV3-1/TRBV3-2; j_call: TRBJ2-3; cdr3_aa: CASSHGSLDTQYF
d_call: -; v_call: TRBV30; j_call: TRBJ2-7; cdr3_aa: CAWRQTTAYEQYF
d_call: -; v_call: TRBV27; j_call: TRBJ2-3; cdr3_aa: CASSLSGQNSVDTQYF
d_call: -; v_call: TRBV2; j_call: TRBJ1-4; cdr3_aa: CASSEQGLEKLFF
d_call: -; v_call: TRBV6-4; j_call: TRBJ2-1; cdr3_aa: CASSDSSASEQFF
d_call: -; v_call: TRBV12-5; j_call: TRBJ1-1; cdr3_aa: CASGLTNRVEAFF
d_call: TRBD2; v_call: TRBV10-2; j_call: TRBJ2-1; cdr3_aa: CASSNSGTSHNEQFF
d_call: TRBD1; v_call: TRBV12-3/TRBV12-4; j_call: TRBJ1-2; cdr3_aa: CASTAGQGYGYTF
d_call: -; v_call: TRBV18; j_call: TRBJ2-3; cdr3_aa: CASSPGLTDTQYF
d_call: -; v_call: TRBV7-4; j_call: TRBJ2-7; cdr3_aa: CASSQRRTVTPYEQYF
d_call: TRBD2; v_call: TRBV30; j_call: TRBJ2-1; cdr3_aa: CAWSPTGLGYEQFF
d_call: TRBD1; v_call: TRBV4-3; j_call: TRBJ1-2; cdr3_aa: CASSTSGQGAFGYTF
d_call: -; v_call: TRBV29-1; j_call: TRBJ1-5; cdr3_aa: CSVSAQGDNQPQHF
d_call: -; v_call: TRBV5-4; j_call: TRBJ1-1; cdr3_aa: CASSPRTEVWNTEAFF
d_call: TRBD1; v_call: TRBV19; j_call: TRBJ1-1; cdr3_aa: CASNSDRAHTEAFF
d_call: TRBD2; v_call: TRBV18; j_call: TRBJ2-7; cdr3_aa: CASSPDRAGGGEQYF
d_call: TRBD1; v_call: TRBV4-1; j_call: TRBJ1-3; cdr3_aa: CASSQESPGQGAGNTIYF